The entry below describes one TCR beta chain. The sample originates from a study of T-cell memory formation after mild COVID-19. As for the study in general: Clusters of TCRs were largely donor specific.

V was pared by 2 bases and J by 8 bases, with 9 bases between. The V gene's germline CDR1 is SGDLS and CDR2 YYNGEE. The CDR3 is 12 residues long. TCRdb fed the 5' RACE reads into MiXCR, producing one record per CDR3 protein. The sample records under 550,000 distinct CDR3 sequences, 15% to 20% being singletons. Specimen: PBMCs or a T cell subset sorted from them (not recorded which). This sequence originates from an adult woman who had mild COVID-19 (a few samples of this study predate the infection). Cell type and time point are not known. The chain is built from TRBV9 and TRBJ2-3; perhaps TRBD2 as D (6 bases). The CDR3 sequence is CASSVPGGTQYF. The CDR3 bases are TGTGCCAGCAGCGTGCCCGGGGGTACGCAGTATTTT.